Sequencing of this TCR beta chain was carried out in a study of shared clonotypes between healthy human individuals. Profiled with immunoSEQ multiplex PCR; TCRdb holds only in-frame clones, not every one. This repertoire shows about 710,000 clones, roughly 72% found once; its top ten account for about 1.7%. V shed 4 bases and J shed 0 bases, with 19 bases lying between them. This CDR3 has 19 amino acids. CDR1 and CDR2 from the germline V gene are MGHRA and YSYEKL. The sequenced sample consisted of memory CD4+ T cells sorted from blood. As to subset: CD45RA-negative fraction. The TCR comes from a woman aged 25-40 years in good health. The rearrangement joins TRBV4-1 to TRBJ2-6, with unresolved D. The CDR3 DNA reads TGCGCCAGCAGCCCCGCCCACATCTTTCTGGTCTCTGGGGCCAACGTCCTGACTTTC. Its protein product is CASSPAHIFLVSGANVLTF.